These T cell receptor beta chains were read from a single sample in a study of shared clonotypes between healthy human individuals. TCRdb keeps only in-frame clones here, not all; method: immunoSEQ multiplex PCR. The table has some 1,600,000 clones, 98% seen once; the top ten hold roughly 0.42%. The material sequenced was naive CD4+ T cells sorted from blood. These receptors all come from a man younger than 40 in good health. Each CDR3 is given with its conserved first and last residue. The order of the fields is D gene, V gene, J gene, CDR3 protein. D genes are given only for firm matches.

d_call: TRBD2
v_call: TRBV18
j_call: TRBJ2-2
cdr3_aa: CASSPSGINTGELFF

d_call: TRBD2
v_call: TRBV9
j_call: TRBJ2-7
cdr3_aa: CASSPLVLAGNEQYF

d_call: NA
v_call: TRBV5-1
j_call: TRBJ2-1
cdr3_aa: CASSAQLGDEQFF

d_call: TRBD2
v_call: TRBV19
j_call: TRBJ2-1
cdr3_aa: CASSPTSGIYNEQFF

d_call: NA
v_call: TRBV28
j_call: TRBJ2-7
cdr3_aa: CAIIAESSYEQYF

d_call: NA
v_call: TRBV4-3
j_call: TRBJ1-1
cdr3_aa: CASSQEGYTEAFF

d_call: TRBD1
v_call: TRBV5-4
j_call: TRBJ2-1
cdr3_aa: CASSPGLTGAYNEQFF

d_call: NA
v_call: TRBV18
j_call: TRBJ2-7
cdr3_aa: CASSPQGFTGEQYF

d_call: NA
v_call: TRBV7-6
j_call: TRBJ1-3
cdr3_aa: CASSLGTPTGGNTIYF

d_call: NA
v_call: TRBV15
j_call: TRBJ1-1
cdr3_aa: CATSRDRGSEAFF

d_call: NA
v_call: TRBV28
j_call: TRBJ1-2
cdr3_aa: CAVWRLYGYTF

d_call: NA
v_call: TRBV18
j_call: TRBJ2-2
cdr3_aa: CASPPSRTGELFF

d_call: NA
v_call: TRBV28
j_call: TRBJ2-7
cdr3_aa: CASSNAGYSYEQYF

d_call: TRBD1
v_call: TRBV5-1
j_call: TRBJ1-4
cdr3_aa: CASTAGTVNEKLFF

d_call: TRBD2
v_call: TRBV30
j_call: TRBJ2-3
cdr3_aa: CAWERLAPTTDTQYF

d_call: NA
v_call: TRBV29-1
j_call: TRBJ2-1
cdr3_aa: CSVALGAGIYNEQFF